The subject of this entry is one T cell receptor beta chain. This sample is part of a study of blood T cell repertoires in COVID-19. J was trimmed by 4 bases and V by 5 bases; bases with no gene match: 8. Germline CDR1 reads MRHNA; CDR2 reads SNTAGT. The CDR3 extends over 15 amino acids. This table comes from immunoSEQ multiplex PCR, and its TCRdb copy is limited to in-frame clones, with some not included. The sample comprises around 400,000 clones, roughly nine tenths of which are singletons, and around 0.86% rests with the top ten. Individuals aged roughly 18 to 95 years were recruited from 24 US areas. Clinical history as reported by participants underpinned cohort assignment. No more than 2 weeks before study entry, exposed participants had met a case of COVID-19.

The sequence was obtained from a woman aged 40 to 50 who had been exposed to COVID-19. This chain links TRBV6-4 with TRBJ1-2; 9 positions match TRBD1. What was sequenced was PBMCs or T cells enriched from blood (not recorded which). This chain's CDR3 is CASSKGQGGFYGYTF. For the CDR3, the DNA is TGTGCCAGCAGTAAGGGACAGGGAGGATTCTATGGCTACACCTTC.